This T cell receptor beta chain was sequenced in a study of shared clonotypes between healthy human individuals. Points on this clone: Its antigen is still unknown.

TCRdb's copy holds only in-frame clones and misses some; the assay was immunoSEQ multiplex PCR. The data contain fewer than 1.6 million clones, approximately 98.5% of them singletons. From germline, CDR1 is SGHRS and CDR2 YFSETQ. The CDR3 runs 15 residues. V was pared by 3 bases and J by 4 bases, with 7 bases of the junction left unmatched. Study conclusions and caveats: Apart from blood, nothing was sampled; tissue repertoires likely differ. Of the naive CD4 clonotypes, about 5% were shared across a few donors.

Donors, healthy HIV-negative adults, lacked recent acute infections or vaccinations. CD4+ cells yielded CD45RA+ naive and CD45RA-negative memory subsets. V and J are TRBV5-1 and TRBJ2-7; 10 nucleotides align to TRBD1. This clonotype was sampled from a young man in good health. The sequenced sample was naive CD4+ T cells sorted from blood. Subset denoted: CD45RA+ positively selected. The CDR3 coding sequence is TGCGCCAGCAGCTACTCGGACAGGGGGGAGTACGAGCAGTACTTC. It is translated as CASSYSDRGEYEQYF.